This T cell receptor (beta chain) came from a study of cytomegalovirus exposure and HLA in healthy donors. Across the study: Within an early data release were tens of millions of unique TCRs drawn from HLA-typed donors. The study, taken as a whole, reports: A later analysis showed HLA-associated TCR beta chains outstripping equally common others in clonal expansion.

The CDR3 extends over 16 amino acids. The germline V and J ends were trimmed by 5 bases and 1 base, with 18 bases remaining between them. Germline loops: CDR1 GTSNPN, CDR2 SVGIG (reference sequence). About this clone: What it binds is not known.

Primers included in the PCR were 60 Vbeta and 13 Jbeta primers. Per the study methods: A follow-up analysis tallied around 80 million unique TCR beta chains, roughly 9.9 million shared. Data came from immunoSEQ multiplex PCR; TCRdb stores just in-frame clones and leaves some out. The V and J calls and clone size come from that table; D and trimming were worked out from the DNA. The table has approximately 140,000 clones, around 79% seen once; the top ten hold around 2.9%. This receptor was taken from a man between 40 and 49 years old in good health and CMV-seropositive. Sequenced: PBMCs. The rearrangement links TRBV30 to TRBJ2-1, with D tentatively TRBD2 (5 bases). CDR3 DNA: TGTGCCTGGCGCCTATTGGGGAGTTCATCCTACAATGAGCAGTTCTTC. It is translated as CAWRLLGSSSYNEQFF.